This entry lists 2 T cell receptor beta chains sequenced from one sample in a study of T cell changes during pregnancy in multiple sclerosis. TCRdb's copy holds only in-frame clones and misses some; the assay was immunoSEQ multiplex PCR. The sample records around 70,000 clones, about nine tenths being singletons. The sequencing used CD4+ T cells from peripheral blood mononuclear cells, collected after pregnancy. These receptor sequences come from a female donor with multiple sclerosis, enrolled in a pregnancy study.

This chain joins TRBV19 and TRBJ1-4; the D gene is possibly TRBD1 (5 bases). The length of the CDR3 is 15 residues. Germline CDR1 is LNHDA and CDR2 is SQIVND (reference sequence). V lost 1 base to trimming and J lost 8 bases, with 14 bases between them. For the CDR3, the DNA is TGTGCCAGTAGTATAGTCGGGACTGCTTTGGAAAAACTGTTTTTT. The encoded protein is CASSIVGTALEKLFF.

The chain employs TRBV7-9 and TRBJ1-1, with TRBD1 as a possible D gene (5 bases). The CDR3 has 16 amino acids. Trimming pared 7 bases from V and 3 bases from J, leaving 21 bases between. Germline loops: CDR1 SEHNR, CDR2 FQNEAQ (reference sequence). The CDR3 is CASTRGRVSPDTEAFF. CDR3 nucleotide sequence: TGTGCCAGCACCCGGGGGAGGGTTAGTCCGGACACTGAAGCTTTCTTT.